Sequencing of this T cell receptor (beta chain) was carried out in a study of cytomegalovirus exposure and HLA in healthy donors (dated by TCRdb to 2016 to 2017). Background on the whole study: An earlier analysis of several hundred of the donors reported about 290 Gb of sequence data and roughly 110 million unique TCR beta sequences from 190 million or so T cells. A later genetic analysis took genome-wide SNP genotypes for 398 of the 666 donors and used that subset as a discovery cohort. Among around 400 genotyped donors of the cohort, an average of about 240,000 unique TCR beta nucleotide sequences were sequenced per donor, 15% to 20% of them non-productive. The study aimed to test whether signatures of past pathogen exposure could be identified by cataloging public T cell receptors. All discovery cohort repertoires had been generated on a single sequencing platform. A later analysis re-analyzed previously published TCR beta repertoires from about 730 donors and added high-resolution HLA genotyping to study TCR occurrence patterns. The T cell repertoires of some 670 subjects were profiled by immunosequencing and related to cytomegalovirus serostatus. Typing coverage differed by locus: A, B, C, DRB1 and DQB1 were typed in about 629-640 donors, DQA1 in about 500, DPA1 in around 610, and DPB1 in 450 to 480. Besides the first cohort of 550 to 750 subjects, a separate validation cohort made up of over 100 different subjects was used. To predict cytomegalovirus infection status, the study brought together high-throughput TCR immunosequencing, statistical association of individual TCRs with disease status, and machine learning. Because of strong linkage in the cohort, roughly five DR-DQ haplotypes were treated as single units for association and clustering. Roughly 300 gigabases of sequencing data and 75 million to 85 million unique TCR sequences made up an early release that covered nearly 650 HLA-typed donors. Among the approximately 400 genotyped donors, about 83% belonged to the genetic ancestry cluster associated with self-reported Caucasian donors. The later analysis used no new phenotypic data to find candidate immune exposures, relying instead on TCR beta sequences and their occurrence across donors. An earlier analysis of several hundred of the donors applied high-throughput TCR beta sequencing to assess whether each TCR beta V gene segment acted as functional or pseudogenic. HLA typing included class I and class II loci at four-digit resolution. Donor age, sex, ethnicity and CMV serostatus were compiled alongside the repertoire data.

What the study reported, not specific to this receptor: A further reported finding was that TCR beta sequences accurately predicted the HLA-A and HLA-B alleles for most subjects in the first cohort. In a later analysis, more than 15,000 TCR beta sequences were associated with specific HLA alleles at a false discovery rate of 0.05. The earlier analysis of 450 to 700 of the donors excluded approximately 15 rarely observed V segments, including chromosome 9 orphons, because counts were too low. HLA typing was unavailable for some donors at each locus, so association tests used only the typed subset. A later analysis found that HLA-associated TCR beta chains were more clonally expanded and had lower generation probabilities than equally common non-associated chains. A later analysis found that TCR association rates varied across HLA loci, with DRB1 alleles showing the most associated TCRs and HLA-C alleles the fewest. In both the original and validation cohorts, the classifier was reported to diagnose cytomegalovirus status with high specificity and sensitivity. According to the authors, the approach could potentially be generalized to other disease states and immunological phenotypes. Presence/absence analyses assumed roughly uniform sequencing depth across donors, an assumption that may not hold. Some IMGT-functional V segments, including TRBV6-2 and TRBV6-3, could not be distinguished by the 87-base-pair reads and were therefore excluded. A group of highly shared sequence variants was considered likely to be a technical artifact of the sequencing pipeline. In the study, 150 to 200 TCR beta chains were listed as associated with cytomegalovirus. This cohort had only TCR beta chains sequenced, and the lack of alpha or paired-chain data limited which features could be detected. The only immune exposure information available for the cohort was CMV serostatus. A few of the identified cytomegalovirus-associated TCR beta chains were confirmed in vitro to be specific for cytomegalovirus antigens. In a later analysis, several top co-occurrence clusters were reported to appear linked to parvovirus B19, influenza, CMV and Epstein-Barr virus. According to a later genetic analysis, donors in an Asian-associated ancestry cluster had fewer N-insertions in productive TCRs than the approximately 630-donor mean. Correlated functional status among segregating V segments might reflect linkage disequilibrium, but an unknown experimental factor could not be ruled out. Most CMV-associated TCR beta chains appeared to be HLA-restricted in a later analysis, and the HLA associations seemed to be driven largely by CMV exposure. Most TCR sequences were observed very rarely across donors, whereas some public TCRs were present in many individuals. In an earlier analysis of some 500 of the donors, most TCR beta V segments were observed in productive rearrangements about 87% or about 30% of the time, broadly matching IMGT annotations. V-gene and J-gene trimming of TCR beta chains was associated with a missense DCLRE1C variant in a later genetic analysis, and the association was replicated in an independent cohort. When HLA alleles, especially DR and DQ, strongly co-occurred, attributing TCR associations to individual alleles was difficult.

The library was obtained by the immunoSEQ multiplex PCR assay. For the multiplex PCR, a mixture combining 60 forward primers for TCR Vbeta segments and 13 reverse primers for TCR Jbeta segments was used. A multiplex PCR assay on genomic DNA amplified the CDR3 region of rearranged TCR beta genes. On the Illumina HiSeq System, the amplified TCR beta libraries were sequenced as 87-base-pair reads. Turning to the authors' computational methods: A later analysis tallied 70 million to 100 million unique TCR beta chains across the approximately 670 repertoires, and roughly 11 million of those chains were shared by two or more donors. To remove PCR and sequencing errors, raw reads were error-corrected and collapsed into unique sequences using a nearest-neighbor algorithm that merged closely related sequences. Alignment of CDR3 sequences to IMGT reference sequences was used to assign V, D and J gene segments. For a sequence to be retained, a match of at least six nucleotides to both a V gene segment and a J gene segment was required. Rearrangements were called productive when the CDR3 lacked stop codons and stayed in frame with V and J; all others were non-productive. CDR3 was defined according to IMGT convention as the region running from the second conserved V-encoded cysteine to the conserved J-encoded phenylalanine. In an earlier analysis of more than 550 of the donors, sequences lacking an unambiguous match to a single V gene segment were excluded. In an earlier analysis of roughly 600 of the donors, a V segment was called functional when productive rearrangements were above 56.7%, and segregating when the standard deviation between donors exceeded 5%. A statistical classification framework was built for diagnosing cytomegalovirus status from the catalog of TCR beta chain sequences. V and J gene assignment, in a later analysis, came from comparing TCR nucleotide sequences with IMGT/GENE-DB human TR gene sequences. A later analysis assigned CDR3 sequences and most-parsimonious VDJ recombination scenarios with the TCRdist pipeline. A later analysis defined each TCR beta chain by its CDR3 amino acid sequence plus V-gene family, and excluded reads lacking a unique V-gene family. A later analysis removed several hundred highly shared, low-generation-probability nucleotide sequences to deal with suspected cross-contamination and a sequencing artifact. In a later analysis, a clonal expansion index was calculated for each public chain from normalized within-repertoire ranks of inferred template counts. Generation probabilities in a later analysis came from a VDJ recombination model fitted to out-of-frame rearrangements, and those results were checked against IGoR. A later analysis scored TCR-TCR, TCR-HLA and TCR-CMV co-occurrence with hypergeometric tests, applying a repertoire-size bias correction to TCR pairs. In a later analysis, false discovery rates were estimated by permuting HLA or CMV assignments 20 times. In a later analysis, co-occurring TCRs were grouped using DBSCAN, with TCRdist sequence similarity added in when clustering inside HLA-allele-positive subsets. For co-occurrence clustering, repertoires with fewer than 30,000 or more than 120,000 public chains were excluded, along with about five repertoires with anomalous nucleotide sharing. The table was pulled from immuneACCESS by TCRdb, which kept in-frame rearrangements only. Such tables lose some clones; where checked, under half of the loss comes from unresolved V genes, and the rest has no known cause. V and J calls plus clone size are reproduced from that table; the DNA served to infer D and trimming. This sample's table carries approximately 110,000 clones. Of the sample, less than 3.5% is held by the ten largest clones.

The cohort was made up of about 610 healthy bone marrow donors. All cohort members were sampled while nominally healthy, although unrecorded immune exposures were likely present. The donor tested CMV seronegative and was one of the 352 seronegative cohort members. A peripheral blood sample was collected from each donor, and TCR beta sequencing was performed on peripheral blood mononuclear cells. Genomic DNA extraction from the blood cell samples was performed with the Qiagen DNeasy Blood Extraction Kit. Turning to this clone: Its antigen is unknown.

Relative to germline, V is missing 5 bases and J is missing 6 bases, with 6 bases of the junction outside any gene match. The germline V gene (reference sequence) gives CDR1 as MNHEY and CDR2 as SMNVEV. The cysteine opens and the phenylalanine closes a CDR3 of 14 amino acids. Only the CDR3 DNA is retained, 42 bases long and in frame from the first base. The material sequenced was PBMCs. The V and J genes are TRBV27 and TRBJ2-1, with 8 bases in between that match TRBD2. The TCR originated in a man under 40 in good health and CMV-seronegative. This receptor carries the CDR3 CASSSGRGGNEQFF. The sequenced DNA is TGTGCCAGCAGTAGCGGGAGAGGGGGCAATGAGCAGTTCTTC.